This T cell receptor (beta chain) comes out of a study of OX40 agonist ivuxolimab in advanced cancers. The protocol was immunoSEQ multiplex PCR, while the TCRdb copy is restricted to in-frame clones and leaves out a portion. Of approximately 21,000 clones in the sample, roughly 83% were seen once. Anyone with autoimmune disease history or systemic immunosuppression was excluded. The CDR3 covers 15 residues. Germline CDR1 SGHAT, CDR2 FQNNGV. Trimming cost V 2 bases and J 2 bases, with 11 bases left between them. As to this clone: Its antigen remains unknown.

Study findings and constraints: Some nonresponders likewise displayed low normalized T-cell clonal expansion.

The J gene is TRBJ2-3, the V gene TRBV11-2; D remains unclear. The sample consisted of CD4+ or CD8+ T cells sorted from blood, taken in a trial of the OX40 agonist ivuxolimab. The sequence derives from an adult with an advanced solid tumor such as melanoma, head and neck, liver or kidney cancer. For the CDR3, the DNA is TGTGCCAGCAGCTTACGCCCTCTTTACACAGATACGCAGTATTTT. Its protein is CASSLRPLYTDTQYF.